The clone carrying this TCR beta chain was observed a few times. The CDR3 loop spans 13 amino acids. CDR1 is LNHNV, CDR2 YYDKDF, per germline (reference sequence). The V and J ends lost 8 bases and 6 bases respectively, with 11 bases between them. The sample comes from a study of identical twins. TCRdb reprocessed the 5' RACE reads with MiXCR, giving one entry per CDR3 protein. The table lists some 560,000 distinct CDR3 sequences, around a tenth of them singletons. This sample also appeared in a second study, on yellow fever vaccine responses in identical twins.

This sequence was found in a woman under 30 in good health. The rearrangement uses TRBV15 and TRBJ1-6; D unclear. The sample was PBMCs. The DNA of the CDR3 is TGTGCCACCCGTGTGGACTTTAATTCACCCCTCCACTTT. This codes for CATRVDFNSPLHF.